This TCR beta chain was recorded in a study of T cell responses to AZD1222 COVID-19 vaccine. Study-level results: White British donors predominated, females outnumbered males, and clonal diversity was possibly underestimated. Nearly half of spike-specific TCRs reportedly target unmutated variant regions. Without day 14 samples, only post-peak T cell repertoires were studied. Vaccine-associated CD4 TCRs spanned spike, dominant at 160-218 and 743-854.

The CDR3 runs to 15 residues. Trimming took 3 bases from V and 8 from J; bases not matched to a gene: 10. Germline V gene lookup returns CDR1 SGHAT and CDR2 FQNNGV. About this clone itself: Its antigen is as yet unknown.

TCRdb's copy holds only in-frame clones and misses some; the assay was immunoSEQ multiplex PCR. This sample has 90,000 to 150,000 clones, with over 85% found just once. This TCR derives from an adult in good health. The specimen comprised peripheral blood, sampled on day 0 of AZD1222 vaccination. The chain recombines TRBV11-2 with TRBJ2-1; 7 positions agree with TRBD2. This chain's CDR3 is CASSLSSGIGDEQFF. The CDR3 bases are TGTGCCAGCAGCTTGTCTAGCGGAATAGGGGATGAGCAGTTCTTC.